This entry concerns a single T cell receptor beta chain. Its antigen remains unidentified. Nothing much larger sits one base from this clone, and base qualities are not available. The CDR3 holds 12 amino acids from the cysteine to the phenylalanine. Only CDR3 DNA is held: 36 bases, read in frame from base 1. Sequences SGDLS (CDR1) and YYNGEE (CDR2) are obtained from the germline V gene. V loses 3 bases of germline sequence and J loses 0 bases, and the interval between the two ends is 2 bases. This sample was included in a study of shared clonotypes between healthy human individuals (dated by TCRdb to the early 2020s). For context, the study as a whole: Two women and a few men aged 18 to 49 years were included in the cohort. Leukapheresis yielded between about 0.8 and 8.9 billion PBMCs per donor. For each donor, three plates each were used for CD4 naive and CD4 memory, two plates were used for CD8 naive, and one plate was used for CD8 memory. Different laboratories and diverse techniques were used to prepare libraries and sequence TCR repertoires, to increase sequencing depth and limit assay-specific biases. Blood TCR repertoires of about five healthy adults were deeply sequenced to estimate repertoire size and the extent of clonotype sharing between individuals.

Results and caveats for the whole study, not just this receptor: Sampling was restricted to blood, and TCR repertoires in tissue are likely to differ from TCR repertoires in blood. About 4.5% of naive CD4, 3.5% of naive CD8, approximately 2.2% of memory CD4, and 0.4% of memory CD8 clonotypes were shared across a few donors. The genetic and exposure-history diversity represented was limited by the small number of donors. Higher generation probabilities were observed for clonotypes shared by all four sorted-subset donors than for non-shared clonotypes. Incomplete sequencing was indicated by rarefaction of sorted-subset datasets, despite the large sequencing depth. Based on pairwise subsampling, the degree of clonotype sharing among donors was expected to be affected by sequencing depth. Naive subsets generally had larger estimated clonotype richness than memory subsets.

The donors were healthy, HIV-negative adults with no recently reported acute infections or vaccinations. Only Caucasian adults living in Nashville, Tennessee, USA were represented among the donors. CD4+ T cells were enriched by magnetic negative selection, after which naive cells were positively selected on CD45RA and the negative fraction was taken as the memory subset. After blood collection by leukapheresis, PBMCs were isolated using Ficoll-Histopaque density gradient centrifugation and then cryopreserved in the vapor phase of liquid nitrogen. Analytical flow cytometry was used to check the purity and quantity of every magnetically sorted T cell population. Each sorted fraction had its genomic DNA isolated and then quantified by UV absorbance on a Nanodrop 2000c. Using the deep immunoSEQ assay, multiplex PCR amplified TCR CDR3 regions from genomic DNA. Extracted genomic DNA from each cell subset was distributed evenly across all wells of several immunoSEQ 96-well plates, and each plate was treated as a replicate. Each replicate PCR for sorted subsets received roughly 200 ng genomic DNA, equal to roughly 33,000 T cell genomes. Purified libraries were quantified with a Qubit 3.0 fluorometer, sized on a Bioanalyzer 2100, and re-quantified with the KAPA Library Quantification kit. Every immunoSEQ 96-well plate was sequenced on a separate single-read 150-cycle Illumina NextSeq 550 flow cell. The source study handled its data this way. Because only junctional sequences without quality scores were contained in the immunoSEQ output, filtering matching that applied to full-length reads could not be performed. To assign V/J genes and CDR3, sequences were annotated using PyIR, a Python wrapper for IgBLAST v1.9, with IMGT germline references. Reads with weak V/J assignments (E-value above 1e-6), missing CDR3, stop codons, out-of-frame junctions, or ambiguous translated residues were removed. A V3J clonotype was defined by an identical inferred V gene, J gene, and CDR3 amino acid sequence. Percentage overlap between repertoires was calculated by dividing the number of shared unique clonotypes by the size of the smaller repertoire. Richness of each repertoire was evaluated using RTK rarefaction, the Chao1 estimator, and Recon v2.1 estimates of unobserved clonotypes. For all TCRbeta clonotypes obtained by the gDNA method from a few donors, generation probabilities were computed with OLGA. Here the immuneACCESS table is served through TCRdb, limited to in-frame sequences with V and J called. Missing clones are a known gap in these copies; in checked studies unresolved V genes cover under half, and the rest lacks a known reason. D and trimming were read from the DNA, whereas the V and J calls and clone size are those reported in that table. Across this sample there are roughly 530,000 clones, with 90% to 96% seen only once. The ten largest make up roughly 0.06% of the sample.

The receptor's source is a woman aged 25 to 39 in good health. The sequence joins TRBV9 to TRBJ2-3; too little of a D gene remains to name it. Sequenced input: naive CD4+ T cells sorted from blood. In light of the paper, this sample's cell subset or site label describes: CD45RA+ positively selected. The DNA is TGTGCCAGCAGCGGTAGCACAGATACGCAGTATTTT. Its translation reads: CASSGSTDTQYF.